The 14 T cell receptor beta chains presented below share a single source sample, sequenced in a study of T cell responses to AZD1222 COVID-19 vaccine. Method: immunoSEQ multiplex PCR; TCRdb's copy keeps in-frame clones and lacks some. The sample carries about 160,000 clones, 80% to 90% recorded once. The source was peripheral blood, collected on day 0 of AZD1222 vaccination. The receptor source for this set is an adult in good health.

The chain links TRBV30 to TRBJ2-7; 9 bases align to TRBD1. The CDR3 runs to 13 residues. V gave up 7 bases and J gave up 6 bases; unmatched junction bases: 10. Germline V gene data show CDR1 as GTSNPN and CDR2 as SVGIG (reference sequence). CDR3 region: CAFDRDRVGEQYF. In nucleotides, the CDR3 is TGTGCCTTTGACCGGGACAGGGTAGGCGAGCAGTACTTC.

The rearrangement links TRBV24-1 to TRBJ1-2, with 7 nucleotides matching TRBD1. J gave up 2 bases and V 4 bases, and 9 bases lay outside the gene matches. The V gene's germline CDR1 is KGHDR and CDR2 SFDVKD. This CDR3 has 16 residues. The CDR3: CATSDPSRQGNYGYTF. The DNA for the CDR3 is TGTGCCACCAGTGACCCTAGTAGACAGGGCAACTATGGCTACACCTTC.

V usage is TRBV5-1 and J usage is TRBJ2-4, with TRBD1 identical over 8 bases. The CDR3 totals 14 residues. The V gene's germline CDR1 is SGHRS and CDR2 YFSETQ. With 0 bases clipped from V and 8 bases from J, the junction kept 4 bases outside the gene matches. CDR3: CASSLGQGLDIQYF. The CDR3 bases are TGCGCCAGCAGCTTGGGACAGGGGCTAGACATTCAGTACTTC. Full variable domain (remainder filled in from reference TRBV5-1 and TRBJ2-4): KAGVTQTPRYLIKTRGQQVTLSCSPISGHRSVSWYQQTPGQGLQFLFEYFSETQRNKGNFPGRFSGRQFSNSRSEMNVSTLELGDSALYLCASSLGQGLDIQYFGAGTRLSVL.

The rearrangement joins TRBV6-5 to TRBJ1-2, with no clear D. The CDR3 has 14 residues. Looked up from germline, CDR1 is MNHEY and CDR2 is SVGAGI. Trimming left V 8 bases short and J 5 bases short, with 18 bases between. The CDR3 nucleotides read TGTGCCAGCTCCGGCAGCGAACTCCTATATGGCTACACCTTC. Translation: CASSGSELLYGYTF.

The V call is TRBV10-3, the J call TRBJ1-4; D possibly corresponds to TRBD1 (6 bases). The germline gives CDR1 ENHRY, CDR2 SYGVKD. Trimming took off 1 base at V and 13 bases at J, with 10 bases between the two ends. This CDR3 is built from 12 residues. The CDR3 nucleotides are TGTGCCATCAGTGAGTTAGGGGGGGCACTGTTTTTT. It yields the protein CAISELGGALFF.

This rearrangement joins TRBV6-2 or TRBV6-3 to TRBJ2-7, with TRBD2 identical over 8 bases. The germline V gene encodes CDR1 MNHEY and CDR2 SVGEGT. CDR3 length equals 12 residues. Losses at the gene ends were 5 bases for V and 4 bases for J; bases not matched to a gene: 1. For the CDR3, the DNA is TGTGCCAGCAGTGTAGCGGGGTACGAGCAGTACGTC. It translates to CASSVAGYEQYV.

This chain joins TRBV7-2 and TRBJ2-5; weak D call: TRBD1 (6 bases). The length of the CDR3 is 14 residues. The V gene's germline CDR1 is SGHTA and CDR2 FQGNSA. V was trimmed by 2 bases and J by 5 bases, leaving 12 bases between them. This CDR3 reads CASSLMGAGETQYF. The CDR3, as DNA: TGTGCCAGCAGCTTAATGGGGGCCGGGGAGACCCAGTACTTC.

The chain couples TRBV5-1 to TRBJ2-3; D is perhaps TRBD2 (7 bases). This CDR3 has 17 amino acids. V lost 4 bases and J 2 bases, leaving 20 bases between the germline ends. Germline CDR1 reads SGHRS; CDR2 reads YFSETQ. The CDR3 DNA reads as TGCGCCAGCAGCCTGGGGGGGCGCGACCCCCTCACAGATACGCAGTATTTT. It codes for CASSLGGRDPLTDTQYF.

The CDR3 loop is CASSFGQGLREQYF. The CDR3 DNA reads TGTGCCAGCAGCTTCGGACAGGGGCTGAGGGAGCAGTACTTC. The chain uses TRBV5-5 and TRBJ2-7; 9 positions match TRBD1. Germline CDR1 reads SGHKS; CDR2 reads YYEKEE (reference sequence). The CDR3 contains 14 residues. Germline trimming cut 2 bases from V and 7 bases from J; bases unmatched to any gene: 7. Looking up the rest from reference TRBV5-5 and TRBJ2-7 gives the full variable domain: DAGVTQSPTHLIKTRGQQVTLRCSPISGHKSVSWYQQVLGQGPQFIFQYYEKEERGRGNFPDRFSARQFPNYSSELNVNALLLGDSALYLCASSFGQGLREQYFGPGTRLTVT.

The chain carries TRBV4-3 and TRBJ1-6, with 8 positions matching TRBD1. The length of the CDR3 is 16 residues. V lost 1 base and J lost 7; bases outside the gene matches: 6. The germline CDR1 and CDR2 sequences are LGHNA and YSLEER. CDR3 sequence: CASSQGRTGWNSPLHF. The CDR3 DNA sequence: TGCGCCAGCAGCCAAGGACGGACAGGGTGGAATTCACCCCTCCACTTT.

As regards this clone: Other DNA sequences in the same sample also yield this CDR3. This chain uses TRBV7-9 with TRBJ1-5; D gene ambiguous. Germline CDR1 reads SEHNR; CDR2 reads FQNEAQ (reference sequence). The CDR3 loop spans 13 amino acids. V lost 1 base to trimming and J lost 3 bases, with 4 bases between them. The CDR3 loop is CASSLDPNQPQHF. The CDR3 DNA follows: TGTGCCAGCAGCTTAGACCCCAATCAGCCCCAGCATTTT.

This clone appeared a single time. V usage is TRBV19 and J usage is TRBJ1-6; 8 nucleotides line up with TRBD1. CDR3 length: 14 residues. Trimming took 5 bases from V and 10 from J; bases not matched to a gene: 7. Germline-derived CDR1 and CDR2 are LNHDA and SQIVND (reference sequence). The CDR3 nucleotides read TGTGCCAGTAGTTCGGGGACAGGAGACTCACCCCTCCACTTT. This sequence encodes CASSSGTGDSPLHF.

J is TRBJ1-5 and V is TRBV7-2; D may be TRBD1 (5 bases). V was cut by 1 base and J by 10 bases, with 17 bases left in between. The CDR3 has 15 amino acids. Germline V lookup: CDR1 SGHTA, CDR2 FQGNSA. The CDR3 coding sequence is TGTGCCAGCAGCTTAGGAGTGGGGGAACGGCGACCCCAGCATTTT. It translates to CASSLGVGERRPQHF.

This chain links TRBV5-5 with TRBJ2-3; TRBD1 matches 7 bases. Germline loops: CDR1 SGHKS, CDR2 YYEKEE (reference sequence). V was clipped by 3 bases and J by 10 bases; unmatched bases: 11. CDR3 size: 14 residues. The CDR3, as DNA: TGTGCCAGCAGCTCGAGCATTGGACAGGAATCGCAGTATTTT. Amino acid sequence: CASSSSIGQESQYF.